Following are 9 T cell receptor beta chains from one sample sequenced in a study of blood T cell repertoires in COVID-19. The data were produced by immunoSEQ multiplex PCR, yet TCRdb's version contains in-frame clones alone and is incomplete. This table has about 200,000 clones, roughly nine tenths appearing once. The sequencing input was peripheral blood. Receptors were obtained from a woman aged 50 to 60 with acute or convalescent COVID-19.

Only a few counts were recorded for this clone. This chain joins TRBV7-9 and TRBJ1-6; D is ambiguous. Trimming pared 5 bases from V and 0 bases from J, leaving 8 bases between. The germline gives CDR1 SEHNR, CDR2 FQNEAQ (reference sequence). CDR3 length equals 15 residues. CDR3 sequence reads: CASSESLSYNSPLHF. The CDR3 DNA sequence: TGTGCCAGCAGCGAGAGTCTCTCCTATAATTCACCCCTCCACTTT.

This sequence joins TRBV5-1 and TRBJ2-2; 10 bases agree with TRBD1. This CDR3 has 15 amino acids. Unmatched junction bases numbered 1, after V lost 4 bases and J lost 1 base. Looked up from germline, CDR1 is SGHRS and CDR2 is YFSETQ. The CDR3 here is CASSGDRGNTGELFF. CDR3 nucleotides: TGCGCCAGCAGCGGGGACAGGGGGAACACCGGGGAGCTGTTTTTT.

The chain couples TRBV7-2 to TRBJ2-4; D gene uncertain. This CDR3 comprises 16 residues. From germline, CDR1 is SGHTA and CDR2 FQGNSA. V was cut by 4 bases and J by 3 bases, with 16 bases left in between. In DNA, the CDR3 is TGTGCCAGCAGCTCCGACTTGGTCCCGGGCAAAAACATTCAGTACTTC. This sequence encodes CASSSDLVPGKNIQYF.

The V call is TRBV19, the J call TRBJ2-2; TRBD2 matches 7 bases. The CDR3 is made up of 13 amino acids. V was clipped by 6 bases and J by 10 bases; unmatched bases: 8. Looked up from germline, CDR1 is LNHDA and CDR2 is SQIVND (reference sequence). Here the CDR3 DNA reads TGTGCCAGTAGCGCCCAGCGGGATAAGGAGCTGTTTTTT. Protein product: CASSAQRDKELFF.

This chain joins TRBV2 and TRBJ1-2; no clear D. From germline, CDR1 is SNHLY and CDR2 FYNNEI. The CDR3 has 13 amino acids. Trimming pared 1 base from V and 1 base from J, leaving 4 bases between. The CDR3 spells CASSEDGNYGYTF. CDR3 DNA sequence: TGTGCCAGCAGTGAAGACGGTAACTATGGCTACACCTTC.

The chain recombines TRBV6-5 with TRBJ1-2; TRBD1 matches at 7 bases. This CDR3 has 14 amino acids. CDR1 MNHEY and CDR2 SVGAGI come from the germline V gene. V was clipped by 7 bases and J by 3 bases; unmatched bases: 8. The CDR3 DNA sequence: TGTGCCAGCACGCAAAGACAGGGCTACTATGGCTACACCTTC. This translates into CASTQRQGYYGYTF.

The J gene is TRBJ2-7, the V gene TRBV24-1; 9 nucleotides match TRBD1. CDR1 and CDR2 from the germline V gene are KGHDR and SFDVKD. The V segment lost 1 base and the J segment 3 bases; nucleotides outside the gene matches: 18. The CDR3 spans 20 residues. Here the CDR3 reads CATSDFQAGTGSLRFYEQYF. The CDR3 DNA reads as TGTGCCACCAGTGATTTCCAGGCCGGGACAGGGAGCCTCCGGTTCTACGAGCAGTACTTC.

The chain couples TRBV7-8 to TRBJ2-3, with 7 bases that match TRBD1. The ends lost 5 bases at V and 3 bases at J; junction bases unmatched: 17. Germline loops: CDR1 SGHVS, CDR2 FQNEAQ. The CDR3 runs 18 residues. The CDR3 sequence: CASSPGQVNRRLTDTQYF. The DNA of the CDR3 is TGTGCCAGCAGCCCCGGACAGGTTAATAGGAGGTTAACAGATACGCAGTATTTT.

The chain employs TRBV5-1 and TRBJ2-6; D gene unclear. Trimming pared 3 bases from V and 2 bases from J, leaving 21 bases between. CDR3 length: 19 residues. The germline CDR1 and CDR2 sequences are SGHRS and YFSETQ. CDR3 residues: CASSWAGGTPFAGANVLTF. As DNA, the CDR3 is TGCGCCAGCAGCTGGGCAGGTGGAACTCCCTTCGCTGGGGCCAACGTCCTGACTTTC.